The 22 T cell receptor beta chains in this list originate from one sample, sequenced in a study of patients and donors after allogeneic stem cell transplantation. Each CDR3 protein is one row after TCRdb ran MiXCR on the RT-PCR reads. The sample lists roughly 960,000 distinct CDR3 sequences, 15% to 20% occurring once. The sample comprised blood, either unsorted or a sorted T cell fraction (not recorded which). Every receptor here comes from a human donor who was either an allogeneic HSCT recipient or a stem cell or donor lymphocyte infusion donor (not recorded which). It is not recorded whose cells these are; they may come from a transplant donor.

CDR3 DNA sequence: TGTGCCAGCAGCAAACCGAGGGTGAGGGACACCGGGGAGCTGTTTTTT. Translation gives CASSKPRVRDTGELFF. The rearrangement joins TRBV21-1 to TRBJ2-2; the table's D call, TRBD2, was not checked against the DNA. TRBV21-1 is termed a pseudogene. This CDR3 region has 16 residues.

This clonotype was detected a few times. This chain joins TRBV28 and TRBJ1-1; 7 nucleotides agree with TRBD1. This CDR3 comprises 15 residues. Unmatched junction bases numbered 9, after V lost 5 bases and J lost 3 bases. CDR1 is MDHEN, CDR2 SYDVKM, per germline. CDR3 in DNA: TGTGCCAGCAGTCGTGCGGACAGGCCGCACACTGAAGCTTTCTTT. This translates into CASSRADRPHTEAFF.

This chain connects TRBV12-3 or TRBV12-4 to TRBJ1-3, with D possibly TRBD1 on 6 matching bases. The CDR3 is made up of 17 amino acids. Trimming left V 3 bases short and J 4 bases short, with 19 bases between. CDR3 in amino acids: CASSFGNTGRDGNTIYF. The CDR3 region has the DNA TGTGCCAGCAGTTTCGGAAACACAGGGCGAGACGGAAACACCATATATTTT.

The rearrangement joins TRBV29-1 to TRBJ2-2, with D possibly being TRBD1 (6 bases). The CDR3 is made up of 14 amino acids. Germline loops: CDR1 SQVTM, CDR2 ANQGSEA. V was clipped by 4 bases and J by 1 base, with 10 bases between them. In DNA, the CDR3 is TGCAGCGTTGCCGGGACAAGGAACACCGGGGAGCTGTTTTTT. Its translation is CSVAGTRNTGELFF.

V and J are TRBV2 and TRBJ2-5; D might be TRBD2 (6 bases). This CDR3 has 14 amino acids. CDR1 and CDR2 from the germline V gene are SNHLY and FYNNEI. Trimming took off 4 bases at V and 0 bases at J, with 9 bases between the two ends. CDR3 sequence: CASSAGVYQETQYF. The DNA for the CDR3 is TGTGCCAGCAGTGCGGGGGTGTACCAAGAGACCCAGTACTTC.

This chain joins TRBV3-1 and TRBJ1-1; 7 bases are a match to TRBD1. Germline V gives CDR1 LGHDT, CDR2 YNNKEL (reference sequence). This CDR3 is 16 amino acids long. The trim removed 3 bases at V and 5 bases at J, leaving 12 bases unmatched. As DNA, the CDR3 is TGTGCCAGCAGCCAGGTCAGACAGGGAAGGGGTACTGAAGCTTTCTTT. It is translated as CASSQVRQGRGTEAFF.

Here the CDR3 reads CASALNPGTRETQYF. CDR3 coding DNA: TGTGCCAGCGCCCTTAACCCCGGGACTCGGGAGACCCAGTACTTC. This sequence joins TRBV6-1 and TRBJ2-5; perhaps TRBD2 as D (6 bases). Germline V gene lookup returns CDR1 MNHNS and CDR2 SASEGT. The CDR3 has 15 amino acids. V lost 8 bases, J lost 5 bases, and 21 bases lay in between.

This clonotype came up a few times. This sequence joins TRBV6-2 or TRBV6-3 and TRBJ2-5; 7 bases are shared with TRBD2. Trimming at V came to 7 bases and at J to 5 bases, leaving 13 bases not matched to a gene. From germline, CDR1 is MNHEY and CDR2 SVGEGT. The CDR3 consists of 15 residues. CDR3 sequence: CASIESGAHRETQYF. The CDR3, as DNA: TGTGCCAGCATTGAGAGCGGGGCCCATAGGGAGACCCAGTACTTC.

The CDR3 region is CSARDAQANTEAFF. The CDR3 DNA sequence: TGCAGTGCTAGAGATGCCCAAGCGAACACTGAAGCTTTCTTT. The rearrangement uses TRBV20-1 and TRBJ1-1; no clear D. The CDR3 runs 14 residues. The germline CDR1 and CDR2 sequences are DFQATT and SNEGSKA (reference sequence). V was pared by 0 bases and J by 1 base, with 9 bases between.

In this sample, this clonotype turned up a few times. The chain is built from TRBV20-1 and TRBJ2-7; D could derive from TRBD1 or TRBD2 (5 bases each). The CDR3 spans 14 residues. V lost 8 bases and J lost 3, with 20 bases in between. Germline V gene lookup returns CDR1 DFQATT and CDR2 SNEGSKA (reference sequence). Here the CDR3 reads CSLPIRGQSYEQYF. As DNA, the CDR3 is TGCAGTTTACCAATCCGGGGCCAGAGCTACGAGCAGTACTTC.

This clonotype was picked up a small number of times. Written as DNA, the CDR3 is TGCAGTGCTAGCGGGACGAGCTCCTACGAGCAGTACTTC. Amino acids: CSASGTSSYEQYF. The chain combines TRBV20-1 with TRBJ2-7; D could derive from TRBD1 or TRBD2 (5 bases each). V was shortened by 3 bases and J by 0 bases, with 9 bases between the two germline ends. Germline assignment: CDR1 DFQATT and CDR2 SNEGSKA (reference sequence). CDR3 length equals 13 residues.

A few counts support this clonotype. The chain joins TRBV5-1 to TRBJ2-5; the D call may be TRBD1 or TRBD2 (5 bases each). Deletions cut 4 bases from V and 3 bases from J, with 13 bases between. CDR3 length equals 14 residues. Germline V gene lookup returns CDR1 SGHRS and CDR2 YFSETQ. Written as DNA, the CDR3 is TGCGCCAGCAGCGCCGCCGGGGCGAAAGAGACCCAGTACTTC. Protein product: CASSAAGAKETQYF.

The chain is built from TRBV7-6 and TRBJ2-3; TRBD2 matches at 8 bases. Germline CDR1 and CDR2: SGHVS and FNYEAQ. Trimming removed 2 bases from V and 4 bases from J; junction bases left unmatched: 11. The CDR3 covers 17 residues. As DNA, the CDR3 is TGTGCCAGCAGCTTAAGCTATTCAGCGGGAGATTCAGATACGCAGTATTTT. It encodes CASSLSYSAGDSDTQYF. The full variable domain, rest sourced from reference TRBV7-6 and TRBJ2-3, is GAGVSQSPRYKVTKRGQDVALRCDPISGHVSLYWYRQALGQGPEFLTYFNYEAQQDKSGLPNDRFSAERPEGSISTLTIQRTEQRDSAMYRCASSLSYSAGDSDTQYFGPGTRLTVL.

The chain uses TRBV12-3 or TRBV12-4 and TRBJ2-7, with 10 bases matching TRBD1. The ends lost 6 bases at V and 5 bases at J; junction bases unmatched: 7. The CDR3 sequence is 14 residues long. The DNA of the CDR3 is TGTGCCAGCAGGAAGGACAGGGGGTTCCACGAGCAGTACTTC. Translation gives CASRKDRGFHEQYF.

This clonotype was counted only a few times. This CDR3 reads CASSYSGLRNEQFF. In nucleotides, the CDR3 is TGTGCCAGCAGTTACTCCGGTCTAAGGAATGAGCAGTTCTTC. The chain links TRBV6-2 or TRBV6-3 to TRBJ2-1; D call uncertain. Germline V lookup: CDR1 MNHEY, CDR2 SVGEGT. V was clipped by 0 bases and J by 7 bases, with 10 bases between them. The CDR3 runs to 14 residues.

The V call is TRBV27, the J call TRBJ2-1; D remains ambiguous. The V gene's germline CDR1 is MNHEY and CDR2 SMNVEV (reference sequence). V was cut by 3 bases and J by 2 bases, with 11 bases left in between. The CDR3 sequence is 15 residues long. DNA of the CDR3: TGTGCCAGCAGTTTGACCCAGGCCGCCTACAATGAGCAGTTCTTC. Encoded protein: CASSLTQAAYNEQFF.

This clonotype was found a few times. The chain joins TRBV3-1 to TRBJ2-1; 8 bases agree with TRBD2. The V gene end was trimmed by 3 bases and the J gene end by 3 bases; junction bases not matched to a gene: 4. CDR3 length equals 15 residues. CDR1 is LGHDT and CDR2 is YNNKEL in the germline V gene (reference sequence). The CDR3 loop reads CASSQGTRDYNEQFF. In DNA, the CDR3 is TGTGCCAGCAGCCAGGGGACTAGAGACTACAATGAGCAGTTCTTC.

The table lists this clonotype with a few counts. This chain uses TRBV5-1 with TRBJ2-7, with 9 bases lining up with TRBD2. The CDR3 has 15 amino acids. Trimming at V came to 0 bases and at J to 7 bases, leaving 8 bases not matched to a gene. From germline, CDR1 is SGHRS and CDR2 YFSETQ. As DNA, the CDR3 is TGCGCCAGCAGCTTGGAGCTTAGCGGGAGCCAAGAGCAGTACTTC. It encodes CASSLELSGSQEQYF.

This rearrangement joins TRBV12-3 or TRBV12-4 to TRBJ2-1; D might be TRBD2 (7 bases). Trimming stripped 6 bases from V and 7 bases from J, with 16 bases between. The CDR3 runs to 14 residues. DNA for the CDR3: TGTGCCAGCAGCCCTCGGGGGGCGCGGAATGAGCAGTTCTTC. Protein sequence: CASSPRGARNEQFF.

The chain has TRBV4-1 and TRBJ2-3; D gene unclear. The germline CDR1 and CDR2 sequences are MGHRA and YSYEKL. Trimming took off 4 bases at V and 6 bases at J, with 23 bases between the two ends. The CDR3 totals 17 residues. CDR3 sequence reads: CASSPPLRRNFADTQYF. For the CDR3, the DNA is TGCGCCAGCAGCCCTCCCCTGAGACGCAACTTTGCGGATACGCAGTATTTT.

This clonotype occurred a few times. The V gene is TRBV25-1, the J gene TRBJ1-3; tentatively, D is TRBD1 (6 bases). The length of the CDR3 is 17 residues. Between the trimmed V and J ends, which lost 1 base and 0 bases, there was a span of 13 bases. Germline V CDR1 and CDR2: MGHDK, SYGVNS. The CDR3 nucleotides read TGTGCCAGCAGTGAATCCACAGGGCTATCCTCTGGAAACACCATATATTTT. Translating gives CASSESTGLSSGNTIYF.

This clonotype was seen repeatedly, ten times or more. V and J are TRBV12-3 or TRBV12-4 and TRBJ1-5; possibly TRBD1 for D (5 bases). This CDR3 region has 16 residues. V was shortened by 3 bases and J by 5 bases, with 17 bases between the two germline ends. The CDR3 DNA is TGTGCCAGCAGTTTTTGGTCCCTCGACAGTGATCAGCCCCAGCATTTT. Translating it yields CASSFWSLDSDQPQHF.